These 2 T cell receptor beta chains were sequenced from one sample in a study of cytomegalovirus exposure and HLA in healthy donors. PCR employed 60 Vbeta and 13 Jbeta primers. The method was immunoSEQ multiplex PCR; TCRdb's version includes in-frame clones alone and lacks a portion of them. The sample lists approximately 30,000 clones; less than 55% were seen once. Sequencing was done on a sample of PBMCs. These receptors were collected from a woman between 45 and 60 years old in good health and CMV-seronegative.

The CDR3: CASSLWDNPYEQYF. The CDR3, as DNA: TGCGCCAGCAGCTTGTGGGACAACCCCTACGAGCAGTACTTC. The J gene is TRBJ2-7, the V gene TRBV5-1, with a tentative D call TRBD1 (6 bases). The CDR3 covers 14 residues. CDR1 SGHRS and CDR2 YFSETQ come from the germline V gene. Trimming took off 1 base at V and 2 bases at J, with 10 bases between the two ends.

The rearrangement uses TRBV6-6 and TRBJ2-1; 7 bases are shared with TRBD1. V dropped 5 bases and J dropped 4; count of bases not matched to a gene: 2. The CDR3 consists of 13 residues. Germline V gene lookup returns CDR1 MNHNY and CDR2 SVGAGI (reference sequence). The CDR3 region is CASSDRDYNEQFF. Here the CDR3 DNA reads TGTGCCAGCAGTGACAGGGATTACAATGAGCAGTTCTTC.